The rows below give T cell receptor beta chains drawn from one sample of a study of T cell responses to AZD1222 COVID-19 vaccine. Data came from immunoSEQ multiplex PCR; TCRdb stores just in-frame clones and leaves some out. The sample yields roughly 34,000 clones, about 89% seen once. This specimen was peripheral blood, taken on day 0 of AZD1222 vaccination. The receptors stem from an adult in good health. Both conserved end residues are part of each CDR3. A D gene is named only where the DNA matches it firmly. Clone size is shown for a subset of rows, as once, few, many or a class of expanded clone.

CDR3 length: 17; V gene: TRBV7-8; clone size: .; D gene: .; J gene: TRBJ1-5; CDR3 protein: CATNAQGSAHSNQPQHF; CDR3 DNA: TGTGCCACCAACGCACAGGGTTCGGCCCATAGCAATCAGCCCCAGCATTTT
CDR3 length: 14; V gene: TRBV6-5; clone size: .; D gene: .; J gene: TRBJ1-1; CDR3 protein: CASSLWARGTEAFF; CDR3 DNA: TGTGCCAGCAGTCTATGGGCACGGGGGACTGAAGCTTTCTTT
CDR3 length: 14; V gene: TRBV5-1; clone size: .; D gene: TRBD1; J gene: TRBJ1-1; CDR3 protein: CASRRTGPHPEAFF; CDR3 DNA: TGCGCCAGCAGGCGGACAGGGCCCCACCCCGAAGCTTTCTTT
CDR3 length: 14; V gene: TRBV11-2; clone size: few; D gene: .; J gene: TRBJ1-6; CDR3 protein: CASSSGRRASPLHF; CDR3 DNA: TGTGCCAGCAGCTCCGGCCGCCGCGCTTCACCCCTCCACTTT
CDR3 length: 15; V gene: TRBV5-1; clone size: .; D gene: .; J gene: TRBJ1-3; CDR3 protein: CASSRQESSGNTIYF; CDR3 DNA: TGCGCCAGCAGTCGGCAGGAGAGCTCTGGAAACACCATATATTTT
CDR3 length: 11; V gene: TRBV10-3; clone size: .; D gene: .; J gene: TRBJ2-7; CDR3 protein: CAIQQQGEQYF; CDR3 DNA: TGTGCCATCCAACAACAGGGCGAGCAGTACTTC
CDR3 length: 16; V gene: TRBV7-8; clone size: .; D gene: TRBD2; J gene: TRBJ2-7; CDR3 protein: CASSPRLAATTYEQYF; CDR3 DNA: TGTGCCAGCAGCCCTAGACTAGCGGCCACTACCTACGAGCAGTACTTC
CDR3 length: 13; V gene: TRBV7-9; clone size: .; D gene: .; J gene: TRBJ2-7; CDR3 protein: CASSLDGTPEQYF; CDR3 DNA: TGTGCCAGCAGCTTAGATGGGACCCCCGAGCAGTACTTC
CDR3 length: 14; V gene: TRBV5-1; clone size: .; D gene: .; J gene: TRBJ1-1; CDR3 protein: CASSLVATNTEAFF; CDR3 DNA: TGCGCCAGCAGCTTGGTGGCCACGAACACTGAAGCTTTCTTT
CDR3 length: 15; V gene: TRBV19; clone size: .; D gene: .; J gene: TRBJ2-5; CDR3 protein: CASSRLSRGRETQYF; CDR3 DNA: TGTGCCAGTAGCAGACTTTCTCGGGGGAGAGAGACCCAGTACTTC
CDR3 length: 11; V gene: TRBV29-1; clone size: .; D gene: .; J gene: TRBJ2-3; CDR3 protein: CSAGGSDTQYF; CDR3 DNA: TGCAGCGCAGGGGGGTCAGATACGCAGTATTTT
CDR3 length: 13; V gene: TRBV24-1; clone size: .; D gene: .; J gene: TRBJ1-5; CDR3 protein: CATSDPTGRPQHF; CDR3 DNA: TGTGCCACCAGTGACCCGACCGGCCGGCCCCAGCATTTT
CDR3 length: 15; V gene: TRBV5-6; clone size: .; D gene: TRBD1; J gene: TRBJ2-3; CDR3 protein: CASSFLQGARDTQYF; CDR3 DNA: TGTGCCAGCAGCTTCCTACAGGGGGCGAGAGATACGCAGTATTTT
CDR3 length: 15; V gene: TRBV27; clone size: .; D gene: TRBD2; J gene: TRBJ2-3; CDR3 protein: CACHPGLAPTDTQYF; CDR3 DNA: TGTGCCTGTCACCCGGGACTAGCACCCACAGATACGCAGTATTTT
CDR3 length: 13; V gene: TRBV6-4; clone size: .; D gene: .; J gene: TRBJ1-1; CDR3 protein: CASSSQKNTEAFF; CDR3 DNA: TGTGCCAGCAGTTCGCAGAAGAACACTGAAGCTTTCTTT
CDR3 length: 15; V gene: TRBV3-1/TRBV3-2; clone size: once; D gene: TRBD1; J gene: TRBJ2-2; CDR3 protein: CASSARTGVIGELFF; CDR3 DNA: TGTGCCAGCAGCGCCCGGACAGGGGTTATCGGGGAGCTGTTTTTT
CDR3 length: 13; V gene: TRBV6-1; clone size: .; D gene: .; J gene: TRBJ1-5; CDR3 protein: CASSEDGRQPQHF; CDR3 DNA: TGTGCCAGCAGTGAAGACGGGAGACAGCCCCAGCATTTT
CDR3 length: 12; V gene: TRBV3-1/TRBV3-2; clone size: .; D gene: .; J gene: TRBJ2-3; CDR3 protein: CASSQRADTQYF; CDR3 DNA: TGTGCCAGCAGCCAACGGGCAGATACGCAGTATTTT
CDR3 length: 13; V gene: TRBV6-4; clone size: .; D gene: TRBD1; J gene: TRBJ1-2; CDR3 protein: CASSTTQGTGYTF; CDR3 DNA: TGTGCCAGCAGCACCACACAGGGGACCGGCTACACCTTC
CDR3 length: 11; V gene: TRBV28; clone size: .; D gene: .; J gene: TRBJ2-5; CDR3 protein: CGSEYQETQYF; CDR3 DNA: TGTGGTTCAGAGTACCAAGAGACCCAGTACTTC
CDR3 length: 12; V gene: TRBV6-6; clone size: .; D gene: .; J gene: TRBJ2-3; CDR3 protein: CASAQSIYTQYF; CDR3 DNA: TGTGCCAGCGCCCAGTCCATTTATACGCAGTATTTT
CDR3 length: 13; V gene: TRBV14; clone size: .; D gene: .; J gene: TRBJ2-7; CDR3 protein: CASSLGVSYEQYF; CDR3 DNA: TGTGCCAGTTCGCTCGGGGTTTCATACGAGCAGTACTTC
CDR3 length: 15; V gene: TRBV7-9; clone size: .; D gene: TRBD1; J gene: TRBJ1-5; CDR3 protein: CASSSGQGALQPQHF; CDR3 DNA: TGTGCCAGCAGCTCGGGACAGGGGGCTCTTCAGCCCCAGCATTTT
CDR3 length: 17; V gene: TRBV19; clone size: .; D gene: TRBD2; J gene: TRBJ2-5; CDR3 protein: CASSSLGAGGPGETQYF; CDR3 DNA: TGTGCCAGTAGCTCCTTGGGAGCGGGGGGCCCGGGAGAGACCCAGTACTTC
CDR3 length: 13; V gene: TRBV12-5; clone size: .; D gene: .; J gene: TRBJ2-1; CDR3 protein: CASGLGGIDEQFF; CDR3 DNA: TGTGCTAGTGGTTTGGGTGGTATCGATGAGCAGTTCTTC
CDR3 length: 14; V gene: TRBV28; clone size: once; D gene: .; J gene: TRBJ2-7; CDR3 protein: CASSSPVAGYEQYF; CDR3 DNA: TGTGCCAGCAGTTCACCTGTCGCGGGCTACGAGCAGTACTTC
CDR3 length: 22; V gene: TRBV11-2; clone size: .; D gene: TRBD2; J gene: TRBJ2-2; CDR3 protein: CASSSSGTGVLGLAGVPGELFF; CDR3 DNA: TGTGCCAGCAGTTCTTCCGGGACAGGGGTTTTGGGACTAGCGGGAGTCCCCGGGGAGCTGTTTTTT
CDR3 length: 14; V gene: TRBV10-2; clone size: once; D gene: .; J gene: TRBJ1-4; CDR3 protein: CASGLSATNEKLFF; CDR3 DNA: TGCGCCAGCGGCCTAAGTGCAACTAATGAAAAACTGTTTTTT
CDR3 length: 14; V gene: TRBV6-5; clone size: .; D gene: .; J gene: TRBJ2-7; CDR3 protein: CASSYSPGLYEQYF; CDR3 DNA: TGTGCCAGCAGTTACTCACCAGGACTCTACGAGCAGTACTTC
CDR3 length: 16; V gene: TRBV28; clone size: .; D gene: .; J gene: TRBJ1-2; CDR3 protein: CASSYLGDELNYGYTF; CDR3 DNA: TGTGCCAGCTCCTACTTGGGGGATGAACTGAACTATGGCTACACCTTC
CDR3 length: 17; V gene: TRBV3-1/TRBV3-2; clone size: .; D gene: .; J gene: TRBJ2-6; CDR3 protein: CASSQGYPQSRANVLTF; CDR3 DNA: TGTGCCAGCAGCCAAGGGTATCCCCAAAGTCGGGCCAACGTCCTGACTTTC
CDR3 length: 14; V gene: TRBV2; clone size: .; D gene: TRBD1; J gene: TRBJ1-4; CDR3 protein: CASSDSQGGEKLFF; CDR3 DNA: TGTGCCAGCAGTGATAGCCAGGGGGGTGAAAAACTGTTTTTT
CDR3 length: 16; V gene: TRBV5-1; clone size: .; D gene: TRBD2; J gene: TRBJ2-5; CDR3 protein: CASSLAWRERVETQYF; CDR3 DNA: TGCGCCAGCAGCTTGGCGTGGCGGGAGAGGGTAGAGACCCAGTACTTC
CDR3 length: 14; V gene: TRBV27; clone size: .; D gene: .; J gene: TRBJ2-3; CDR3 protein: CASSLSTSTDTQYF; CDR3 DNA: TGTGCCAGCAGTTTATCGACGAGCACAGATACGCAGTATTTT
CDR3 length: 15; V gene: TRBV3-1/TRBV3-2; clone size: .; D gene: .; J gene: TRBJ2-1; CDR3 protein: CASSQDRVGRAEQFF; CDR3 DNA: TGTGCCAGCAGCCAAGATCGAGTAGGAAGGGCTGAGCAGTTCTTC
CDR3 length: 16; V gene: TRBV27; clone size: .; D gene: TRBD2; J gene: TRBJ2-2; CDR3 protein: CASSFRRTSGAGELFF; CDR3 DNA: TGTGCCAGCAGTTTCCGTAGGACTAGCGGGGCCGGGGAGCTGTTTTTT